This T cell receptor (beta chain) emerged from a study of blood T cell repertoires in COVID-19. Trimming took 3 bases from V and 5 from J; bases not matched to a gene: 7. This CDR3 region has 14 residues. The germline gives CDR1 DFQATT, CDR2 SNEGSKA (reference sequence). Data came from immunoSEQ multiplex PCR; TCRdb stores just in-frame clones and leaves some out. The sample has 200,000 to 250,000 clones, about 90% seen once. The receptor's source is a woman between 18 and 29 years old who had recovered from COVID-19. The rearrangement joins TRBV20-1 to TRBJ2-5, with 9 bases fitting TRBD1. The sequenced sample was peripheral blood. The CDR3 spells CSASPTGGWETQYF. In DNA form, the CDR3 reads TGCAGTGCTAGTCCAACAGGGGGCTGGGAGACCCAGTACTTC.